This record concerns one T cell receptor beta chain sequence. Its cognate antigen has yet to be identified. No much larger clone exists at a distance of one base, and base qualities are not known. The data derive from a study of blood T cell repertoires in COVID-19 (dated by TCRdb to about 2020). Looking at the study overall: The collaborator samples originated in the United States, Italy and Spain and spanned the acute and convalescent phases of COVID-19. HLA class I and class II types, where available, came from metadata supplied by the sample provider rather than from assay-based typing. The prospective study material was composed of cDNA or gDNA derived from T cells, B-cell-depleted T cells, or PBMCs. The repertoires were released in a freely available public database meant as a resource for research on the immune response to SARS-CoV-2. The dataset comprised deeply sampled blood TCRbeta repertoires from subjects exposed to, actively infected with, or recovered from COVID-19. Samples came from the ongoing ImmuneRACE study (first 160 participants) plus 1,254 subjects from 6 global collaborators. Sample metadata almost always included a de-identified subject ID, COVID-19 status, age in years and sex.

Each collaborating institution followed its own protocols to collect whole blood in K2EDTA tubes. For TCRbeta analysis, collaborators shipped samples in one of three forms: frozen whole blood, isolated PBMCs, or DNA extracted from either of those sample types. Paper-wide results and their limitations: The amount of clinical and demographic metadata varied by source and participant and was provided uncurated.

The immunoSEQ Assay, a bias-controlled multiplex PCR, was used to amplify TCRbeta CDR3 regions from genomic DNA. Per the original workflow: Nucleated cell counts per sample were estimated from amplification of reference gene primers within the assay. To quantify the absolute abundance of each unique TCRbeta CDR3 rearrangement, sequence reads were collapsed and filtered. For each sample, productive Simpson clonality was calculated by taking the square root of Simpson's diversity index across productive rearrangements. The source is immuneACCESS, and TCRdb retained only in-frame sequences with V and J called. Part of the clones is not carried over; for the studies checked, unresolved V genes explain less than half of this, and the remainder is unexplained. V and J calls and clone size are given by that table; D and trimming were obtained from the DNA. The sample profile shows 250,000 to 350,000 clones; roughly 85% of them were found once. The leading ten clones occupy approximately 3% of the sample.

The CDR3, cysteine through phenylalanine, is 13 amino acids long. Only the CDR3 portion is preserved as DNA: 39 bases, with reading frame beginning at the first base. Clipping removes 8 bases from V and 5 bases from J, with 5 as the unmatched junction base count. CDR1 and CDR2, looked up from the germline V gene (reference sequence), are GTSNPN and SVGIG. Sample: peripheral blood. This sequence was found in a woman in her twenties or thirties with active or convalescent COVID-19. The sequence links TRBV30 to TRBJ2-3, and 12 bases in between align with TRBD2. The DNA is TGTGCCGGCCAACTAGCGGGGGGAGATACGCAGTATTTT. Its coded protein is CAGQLAGGDTQYF.